This record covers a single TCR beta chain. This clone's antigen is unknown. No base quality values were provided; no much bigger clone lies one nucleotide off. The source of the sample is a study of OX40 agonist ivuxolimab in advanced cancers. Describing the broader study: Ivuxolimab, which targeted the costimulatory receptor OX40 (CD134), was an agonistic, fully human IgG2 monoclonal antibody. Of the 50 to 55 patients in dose escalation, 19 had hepatocellular carcinoma, around 15 had melanoma, 9 had renal cell carcinoma and 9 had head and neck cancer. Patients were allowed to have had prior anti-PD-1, anti-PD-L1 or anti-CTLA-4 therapy, and approximately 40% of the dose-escalation patients had previously received checkpoint inhibitors. Intravenous ivuxolimab was administered to patients every 2 weeks at six dose levels: 0.01, 0.1, 0.3, 1.5, 3 and 10 mg/kg. Partial responses were achieved by three dose-escalation patients, of whom one had hepatocellular carcinoma and two had cutaneous melanoma. The point of sequencing TCRbeta in the periphery was to test whether ivuxolimab changed TCR sequence diversity and drove clonal T-cell expansion. In the dose-escalation cohort, 82.7% of patients were male, and the mean age was about 55 years, with a range of 23 to 79. The monotherapy dose-escalation portion (N = 52 patients) of the phase I ivuxolimab trial is reported in the paper.

Patients with autoimmune disease history or receiving systemic immunosuppression were excluded from the trial. Peripheral blood for TCR sequencing was drawn from every dose cohort at baseline, at cycle 4 day 1 and at cycle 7 day 1. Samples came from an open-label, multicenter, first-in-human phase I dose-escalation trial of ivuxolimab. The trial enrolled adults with locally advanced or metastatic head and neck squamous cell, hepatocellular, melanoma or renal cell carcinoma. Before TCR sequencing, CD4+ T cells and CD8+ T cells from peripheral blood were sorted into separate populations. To sequence the TCRbeta CDR3 region, genomic DNA was isolated from the sorted cells. TCRbeta CDR3 regions were sequenced using the immunoSEQ Assay. TCRdb retrieved this table from immuneACCESS and kept in-frame rearrangements only. Not all clones are present; in checked studies, unresolved V genes account for under half, and no reason is known for the remainder. For this sample there are some 91,000 clones; more than 75% appear just once. About 4.6% of the sample is in the top ten clones.

Study-wide conclusions, independent of this receptor: At doses of 0.1 to 3.0 mg/kg, clonal expansion of both CD4+ and CD8+ blood T cells was observed from baseline to week 6. After ivuxolimab, CD8+ T cells had more expanded clones than CD4+ T cells on average. In partial responders in the 0.1-3.0 mg/kg groups, normalized peripheral clonal expansion was found to be among the lowest, especially among CD8+ T cells. Low levels of normalized T-cell clonal expansion were also seen in some nonresponding patients. The antigen specificity of the clonally expanded peripheral T cells was not determined.

The TCR originated in an adult with an advanced solid tumor such as melanoma, head and neck, liver or kidney cancer. The starting material was CD4+ or CD8+ T cells sorted from blood, obtained in a trial of the OX40 agonist ivuxolimab.

The DNA sequence is as follows: TGCGCCAGCAGTGGTATCGTCGACAATGAGCAGTTCTTC. This sequence encodes CASSGIVDNEQFF. The sequence joins TRBV5-1 to TRBJ2-1; there is no confident call for the D gene. The junction carries 11 bases between V and J, which are trimmed by 5 bases and 5 bases respectively. From the germline V gene, CDR1 is SGHRS and CDR2 is YFSETQ. The cysteine opens and the phenylalanine closes a CDR3 of 13 amino acids. The read is trimmed to its CDR3 DNA, 39 bases read in frame from base 1.